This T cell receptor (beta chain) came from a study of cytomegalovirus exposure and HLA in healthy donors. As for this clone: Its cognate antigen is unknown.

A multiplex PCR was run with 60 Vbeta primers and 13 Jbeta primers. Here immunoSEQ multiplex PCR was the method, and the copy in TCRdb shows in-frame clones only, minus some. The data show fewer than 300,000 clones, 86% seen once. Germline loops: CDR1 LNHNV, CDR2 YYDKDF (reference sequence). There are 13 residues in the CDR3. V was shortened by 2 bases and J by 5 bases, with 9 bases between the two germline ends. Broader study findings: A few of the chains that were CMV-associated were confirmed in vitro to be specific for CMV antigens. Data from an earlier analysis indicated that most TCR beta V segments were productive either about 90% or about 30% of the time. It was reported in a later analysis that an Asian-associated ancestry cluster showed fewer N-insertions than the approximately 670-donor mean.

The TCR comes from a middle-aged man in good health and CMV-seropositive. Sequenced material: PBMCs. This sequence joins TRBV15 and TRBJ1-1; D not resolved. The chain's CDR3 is CATSRSRRTEAFF. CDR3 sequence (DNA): TGTGCCACCAGCAGATCTCGGCGGACTGAAGCTTTCTTT.